The rows below give T cell receptor beta chains drawn from one sample of a study of T cell responses to AZD1222 COVID-19 vaccine. Produced via immunoSEQ multiplex PCR; TCRdb's table is partial and in-frame only. Among about 110,000 clones, more than 85% were seen once, and the ten largest hold roughly 1.3%. The specimen was peripheral blood, collected on day 0 of AZD1222 vaccination. The receptors originated from an adult in good health. The CDR3 runs from the conserved cysteine through the conserved F or W.

TRBJ1-5	TRBV5-1	CASSYGTGNQPQHF
TRBJ1-1	TRBV29-1	CSDRTGGNTEAFF
TRBJ2-3	TRBV24-1	CATSGPGATDTQYF
TRBJ2-3	TRBV24-1	CATSDSPGSGIDTQYF
TRBJ1-1	TRBV6-2/TRBV6-3	CASSLLWTGEEAFF
TRBJ1-4	TRBV7-9	CASGATNEKLFF
TRBJ2-1	TRBV7-3	CASSLRGTSGSYNEQFF
TRBJ2-7	TRBV6-6	CASRPTGGSYEQYF
TRBJ1-6	TRBV12-5	CASAFLTQGAGNSPLHF
TRBJ1-4	TRBV28	CASRFGGAGPNEKLFF
TRBJ1-4	TRBV28	CASSKTGGGEKLFF
TRBJ2-2	TRBV2	CASSGTAPTGELFF
TRBJ1-6	TRBV3-1/TRBV3-2	CASSQGRGYNSPLHF
TRBJ2-2	TRBV10-3	CAIKGTANTGELFF
TRBJ2-7	TRBV24-1	CATGSGYEQYF
TRBJ1-2	TRBV6-5	CASSQITGTEGYTF
TRBJ2-2	TRBV19	CASRYRLAGGYTGELFF
TRBJ1-2	TRBV2	CASNKATINYGYTF
TRBJ1-1	TRBV7-2	CASSPKTVRNGGEAFF
TRBJ2-2	TRBV24-1	CATSDPDRGLTGELFF
TRBJ1-1	TRBV29-1	CSVSAGEWTEAFF
TRBJ1-2	TRBV6-5	CATARTGGYGYTF
TRBJ1-2	TRBV6-5	CASSYRDRGYGYTF
TRBJ1-1	TRBV6-6	CASSSRQVGNTEAFF
TRBJ2-2	TRBV19	CASSIPGGTGELFF
TRBJ1-1	TRBV4-1	CASSQADSLNTEAFF
TRBJ2-7	TRBV6-5	CASSMTGGSSYEQYF
TRBJ1-1	TRBV21-1	CATSDRGPNTEAFF